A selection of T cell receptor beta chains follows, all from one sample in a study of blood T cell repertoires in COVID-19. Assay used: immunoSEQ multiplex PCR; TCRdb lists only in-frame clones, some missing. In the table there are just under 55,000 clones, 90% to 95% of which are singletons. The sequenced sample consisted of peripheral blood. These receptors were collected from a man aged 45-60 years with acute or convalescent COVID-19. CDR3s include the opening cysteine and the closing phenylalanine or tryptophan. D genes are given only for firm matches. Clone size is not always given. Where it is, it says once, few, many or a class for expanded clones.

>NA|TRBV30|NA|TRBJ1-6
TGTGCCTGGAGTGTACAGGGCCTGGGGGATTCACCCCTCCACTTT
CAWSVQGLGDSPLHF
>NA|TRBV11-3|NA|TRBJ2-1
TGTGCCAGCAGCCAACCAGGCTACAATGAGCAGTTCTTC
CASSQPGYNEQFF
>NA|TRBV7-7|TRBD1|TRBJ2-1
TGTGCCAGCAGCCCCATTATGTCCCACACAGGGGGGAATGAGCAGTTCTTC
CASSPIMSHTGGNEQFF
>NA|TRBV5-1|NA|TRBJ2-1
TGCGCCAGCAGCTTAGGGACAACCGACAATGAGCAGTTCTTC
CASSLGTTDNEQFF
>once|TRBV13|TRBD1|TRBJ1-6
TGTGCCAGCAGCCCCGGGGACAGGGAGAATTCACCCCTCCACTTT
CASSPGDRENSPLHF
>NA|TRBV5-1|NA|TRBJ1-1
TGCGCCAGCAGCTTGACAGGGCCGGGGAACACTGAAGCTTTCTTT
CASSLTGPGNTEAFF
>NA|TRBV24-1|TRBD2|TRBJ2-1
TGTGCCACCAGTGATTTGGGGACTAGCGGGACAAGTCGGTTTTACAATGAGCAGTTCTTC
CATSDLGTSGTSRFYNEQFF
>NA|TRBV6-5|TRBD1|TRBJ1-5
TGTGCCAGCAGCTGGACAGGGGCTCAGCCCCAGCATTTT
CASSWTGAQPQHF
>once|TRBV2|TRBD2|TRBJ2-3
TGTGCCAGCAGTGTACATGGTGGGGGGGCAGATACGCAGTATTTT
CASSVHGGGADTQYF
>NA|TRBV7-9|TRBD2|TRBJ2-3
TGTGCCAGCAGCCACACGGGAGGCAATACAGATACGCAGTATTTT
CASSHTGGNTDTQYF
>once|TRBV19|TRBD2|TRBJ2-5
TGTGCCAGTAGTAGAACGGTAGCGGGAGGGAGAGAGACCCAGTACTTC
CASSRTVAGGRETQYF
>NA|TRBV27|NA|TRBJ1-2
TGTGCCAGCAGGCACCGGGGGGAGGGATATGGCTACACCTTC
CASRHRGEGYGYTF
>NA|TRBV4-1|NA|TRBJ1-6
TGCCCCAGCAGCCCGCGGGGGGGGAATTCACCCCTCCACTTT
CPSSPRGGNSPLHF
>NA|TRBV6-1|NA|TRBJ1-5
TGTGCCAGCAGTGAGGCCTCGCGGGGGCCGAATCAGCCCCAGCATTTT
CASSEASRGPNQPQHF
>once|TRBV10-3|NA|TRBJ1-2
TGTGCCATCAGTGAGTCGACTGGGGCTGCTGGCTACACCTTC
CAISESTGAAGYTF
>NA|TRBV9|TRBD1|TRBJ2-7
TGTGCCAGCAGCGAGGGGACAGGGTATTCCTACGAGCAGTACTTC
CASSEGTGYSYEQYF
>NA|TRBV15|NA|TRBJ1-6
TGTGCCACCAGCAGCCGCGTGGCGGGGAATTCACCCCTCCACTTT
CATSSRVAGNSPLHF
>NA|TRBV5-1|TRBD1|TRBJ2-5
TGCGCCAGCAGCTTGTGGCGACAGGGGGCAGCAGGGGAGACCCAGTACTTC
CASSLWRQGAAGETQYF
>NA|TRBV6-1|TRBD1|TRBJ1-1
TGTGCCAGCAGTGATCAGGGGGCTGTGGACACTGAAGCTTTCTTT
CASSDQGAVDTEAFF
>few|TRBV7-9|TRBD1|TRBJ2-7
TGTGCCAGCAGCTTATCTTCTGGCAGGGGGATTGACGAGCAGTACTTC
CASSLSSGRGIDEQYF
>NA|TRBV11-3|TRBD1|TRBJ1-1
TGTGCCAGCAGCACGGGACAGCCGGAAGCTTTCTTT
CASSTGQPEAFF
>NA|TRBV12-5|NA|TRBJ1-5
TGTGCTAGTGGTTCTCCAACCGGGACTTCCTTTTGGCCCCAGCATTTT
CASGSPTGTSFWPQHF
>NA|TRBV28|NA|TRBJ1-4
TGTGCCAGCGTCACGGGGGGGTCGGTAGGGGAAAAACTGTTTTTT
CASVTGGSVGEKLFF
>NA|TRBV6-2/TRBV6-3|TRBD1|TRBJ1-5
TGTGCCAGCAGTTTTCAGGGACAGGGACGTCAGCCCCAGCATTTT
CASSFQGQGRQPQHF
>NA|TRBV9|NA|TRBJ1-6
TGTGCCAGCAGCTTTACCCCCTCCCCGGTTTCACCCCTCCACTTT
CASSFTPSPVSPLHF
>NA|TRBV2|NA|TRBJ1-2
TGTGCCAGCAGTCAGGGCGACTATGGCTACACCTTC
CASSQGDYGYTF
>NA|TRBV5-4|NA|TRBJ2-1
TGTGCCAGCAGCTTGATTGGGGGCTACTCCTACAATGAGCAGTTCTTC
CASSLIGGYSYNEQFF
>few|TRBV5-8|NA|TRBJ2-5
TGTGCCAGCAGCTTGGTTAACAGGGCAACGCAAGAGACCCAGTACTTC
CASSLVNRATQETQYF
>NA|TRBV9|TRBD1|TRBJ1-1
TGTGCCAGCAGCGTAGGTTGGGGACAGGGGAACACTGAAGCTTTCTTT
CASSVGWGQGNTEAFF
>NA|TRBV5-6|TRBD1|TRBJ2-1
TGTGCCAGCAGCACTACGGGACAGGGGGGGTATGAGCAGTTCTTC
CASSTTGQGGYEQFF
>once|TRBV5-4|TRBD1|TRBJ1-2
TGTGCCAGCAGCTTGGCCTGGACAGGGCAGGGGGCAGGTGGCTACACCTTC
CASSLAWTGQGAGGYTF
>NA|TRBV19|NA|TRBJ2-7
TGTGCCAGTAGTATCGGCGGTAGCTCCTACGAGCAGTACTTC
CASSIGGSSYEQYF
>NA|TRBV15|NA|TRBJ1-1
TGTGCCACCAGCAGAGGCACAGGGACGGGCACTGAAGCTTTCTTT
CATSRGTGTGTEAFF
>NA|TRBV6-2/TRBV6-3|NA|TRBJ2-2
TGTGCCAGCAGTTACCTCGGGGAGCTGTTTTTT
CASSYLGELFF
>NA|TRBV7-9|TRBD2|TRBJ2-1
TGTGCCAGCAGCTTAGATCTTAGCGGGAGGGACTTTTACAATGAGCAGTTCTTC
CASSLDLSGRDFYNEQFF
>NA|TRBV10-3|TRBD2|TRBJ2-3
TGTGCCAGCCGGACTAGCGGGAGGGAAGGCACAGATACGCAGTATTTT
CASRTSGREGTDTQYF
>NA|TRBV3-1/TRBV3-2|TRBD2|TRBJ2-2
TGTGCCAGCAGCCAGAGGACTAGCGACAACACCGGGGAGCTGTTTTTT
CASSQRTSDNTGELFF
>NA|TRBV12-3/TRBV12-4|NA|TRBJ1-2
TGTGCCAGCAGTTTAAAGGCCAGGGGTGGCTACACCTTC
CASSLKARGGYTF
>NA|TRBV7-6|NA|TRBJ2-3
TGTGCCAGCAGCGCGCCCCGGGACAGGGAATCTCTAGCGGGAGCCACAGATACGCAGTATTTT
CASSAPRDRESLAGATDTQYF
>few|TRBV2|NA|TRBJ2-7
TGTGCCAGCACCCAAGGGGGGGCGCTGGACGAGCAGTACTTC
CASTQGGALDEQYF
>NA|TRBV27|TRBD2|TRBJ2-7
TGTGCCAGCAGTTTATCCGGCCCGGGAGGCTACGAGCAGTACTTC
CASSLSGPGGYEQYF
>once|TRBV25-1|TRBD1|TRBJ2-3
TGTGCCAGCAGTCAAGGGACAGGGAGGACAGATACGCAGTATTTT
CASSQGTGRTDTQYF
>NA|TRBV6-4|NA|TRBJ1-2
TGTGCCAGCAGTATGACAGGTTTCCCGAATAACTATGGCTACACCTTC
CASSMTGFPNNYGYTF
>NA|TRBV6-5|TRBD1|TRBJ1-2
TGTGCCAGCAGGGGACAGGGGGCGAGAGGCTACACCTTC
CASRGQGARGYTF
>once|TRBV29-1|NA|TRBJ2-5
TGCAGCGTTAAGGGGGAGGGGGGCCAGTACTTC
CSVKGEGGQYF
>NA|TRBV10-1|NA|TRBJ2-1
TGCGCCAGCAGTGACCGGGATGAGCAGTTCTTC
CASSDRDEQFF
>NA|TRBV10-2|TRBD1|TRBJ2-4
TGCGCCAGCAAAGGGACAGGACTAATAGCCAAAAACATTCAGTACTTC
CASKGTGLIAKNIQYF
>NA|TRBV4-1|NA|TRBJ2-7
TGCGCCAGCAGCATAGCACCGCGGGGTTACGAGCAGTACTTC
CASSIAPRGYEQYF
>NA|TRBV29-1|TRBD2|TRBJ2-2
TGCAGCGTGTCCCGAACCGGGACTAGCAACACCGGGGAGCTGTTTTTT
CSVSRTGTSNTGELFF
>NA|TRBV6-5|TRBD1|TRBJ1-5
TGTGCCAGCAGTAGGACAGGGTGGAATCAGCCCCAGCATTTT
CASSRTGWNQPQHF